The entry below describes one T cell receptor beta chain. Generated by immunoSEQ multiplex PCR, the TCRdb table keeps only in-frame clones and is missing some. This table holds about 23,000 clones, more than 75% found once. The CDR3 is made up of 14 amino acids. CDR1 and CDR2 from the germline V gene are MNHNS and SASEGT. V was clipped by 4 bases and J by 0 bases, with 10 bases between them. This sample is drawn from a study of T cell changes during pregnancy in multiple sclerosis. The TCR sequence derives from a female donor with multiple sclerosis, enrolled in a pregnancy study. Here the sequenced sample was CD8+ T cells from peripheral blood mononuclear cells, taken before pregnancy. The chain recombines TRBV6-1 with TRBJ2-7; D is unresolved. Written as DNA, the CDR3 is TGTGCCAGCAGTGTTTGCGACTGCTCCTACGAGCAGTACTTC. Protein sequence: CASSVCDCSYEQYF.